This T cell receptor beta chain was obtained from a study of CD8 T cells in acute hepatitis C reinfection. CDR3 length: 14 residues. The germline gives CDR1 SGHAT, CDR2 FQNNGV. V was pared by 1 base and J by 4 bases, with 10 bases between. The sample's time point: naive CD8 control sorted from an acute-time-point sample. Clones were read by immunoSEQ multiplex PCR, and TCRdb kept only the in-frame ones, dropping some. The sample gives 30,000 to 40,000 clones, approximately 87% of which show up once; more than 0.4% is in the top ten. The TCR comes from a man under 40 with chronic hepatitis C. Sequences were obtained from naive CD8+ T cells from PBMCs. The chain recombines TRBV11-2 with TRBJ1-2, with D perhaps matching TRBD1 (5 bases). CDR3 nucleotides: TGTGCCAGCAGCTTAGGGGGGACCCGCTATGGCTACACCTTC. The encoded protein is CASSLGGTRYGYTF. Looking up the rest from reference TRBV11-2 and TRBJ1-2 gives the full variable domain: EAGVAQSPRYKIIEKRQSVAFWCNPISGHATLYWYQQILGQGPKLLIQFQNNGVVDDSQLPKDRFSAERLKGVDSTLKIQPAKLEDSAVYLCASSLGGTRYGYTFGSGTRLTVV.